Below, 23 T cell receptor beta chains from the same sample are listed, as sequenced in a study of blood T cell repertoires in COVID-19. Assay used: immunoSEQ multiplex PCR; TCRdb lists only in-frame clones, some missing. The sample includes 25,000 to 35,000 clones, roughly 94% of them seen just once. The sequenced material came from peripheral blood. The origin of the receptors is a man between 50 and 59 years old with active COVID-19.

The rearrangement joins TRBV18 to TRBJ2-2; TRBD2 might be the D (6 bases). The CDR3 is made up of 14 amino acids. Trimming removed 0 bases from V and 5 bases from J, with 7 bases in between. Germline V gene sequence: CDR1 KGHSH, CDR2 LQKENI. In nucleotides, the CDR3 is TGTGCCAGCTCACCACCTAGCGGTACCGGGGAGCTGTTTTTT. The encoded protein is CASSPPSGTGELFF.

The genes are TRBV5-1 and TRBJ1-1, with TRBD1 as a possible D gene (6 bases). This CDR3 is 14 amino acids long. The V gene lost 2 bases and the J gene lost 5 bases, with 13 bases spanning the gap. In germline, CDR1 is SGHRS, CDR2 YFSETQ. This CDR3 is CASSLGGPRTEAFF. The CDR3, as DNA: TGCGCCAGCAGCTTAGGGGGACCCCGGACTGAAGCTTTCTTT.

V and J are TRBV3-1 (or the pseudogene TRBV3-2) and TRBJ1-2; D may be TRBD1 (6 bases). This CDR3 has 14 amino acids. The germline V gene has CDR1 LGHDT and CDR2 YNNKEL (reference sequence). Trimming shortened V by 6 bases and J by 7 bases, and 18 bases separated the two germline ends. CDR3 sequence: CASRGGETGIGYTF. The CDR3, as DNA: TGTGCCAGCAGGGGTGGAGAAACAGGGATTGGCTACACCTTC.

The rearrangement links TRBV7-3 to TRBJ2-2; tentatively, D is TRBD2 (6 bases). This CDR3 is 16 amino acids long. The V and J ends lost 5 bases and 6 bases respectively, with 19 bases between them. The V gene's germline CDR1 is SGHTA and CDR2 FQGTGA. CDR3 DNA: TGTGCCAGCAGCCCGACTAGTTTTATTATGGCCGGGGAGCTGTTTTTT. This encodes CASSPTSFIMAGELFF.

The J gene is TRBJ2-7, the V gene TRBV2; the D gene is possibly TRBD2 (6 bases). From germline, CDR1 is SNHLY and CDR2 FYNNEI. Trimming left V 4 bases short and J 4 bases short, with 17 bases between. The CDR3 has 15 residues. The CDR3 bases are TGTGCCAGCAGTGGCCCGGGAGCCAGGGATTACGAGCAGTACTTC. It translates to CASSGPGARDYEQYF.

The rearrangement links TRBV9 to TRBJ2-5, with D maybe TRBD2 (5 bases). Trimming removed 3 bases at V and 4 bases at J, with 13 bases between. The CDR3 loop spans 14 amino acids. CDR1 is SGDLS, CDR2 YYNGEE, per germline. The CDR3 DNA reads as TGTGCCAGCAGCGAACTTGGACTGGGAGAGACCCAGTACTTC. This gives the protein CASSELGLGETQYF.

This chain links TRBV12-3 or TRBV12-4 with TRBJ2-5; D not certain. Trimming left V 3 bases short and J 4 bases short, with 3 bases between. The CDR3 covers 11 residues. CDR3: CASSLAETQYF. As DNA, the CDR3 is TGTGCCAGCAGTTTGGCAGAGACCCAGTACTTC.

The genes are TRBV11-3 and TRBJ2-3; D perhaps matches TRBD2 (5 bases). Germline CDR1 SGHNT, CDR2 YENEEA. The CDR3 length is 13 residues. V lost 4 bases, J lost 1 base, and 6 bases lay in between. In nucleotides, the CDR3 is TGTGCCAGCAGCTCCGGGGGCACAGATACGCAGTATTTT. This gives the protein CASSSGGTDTQYF.

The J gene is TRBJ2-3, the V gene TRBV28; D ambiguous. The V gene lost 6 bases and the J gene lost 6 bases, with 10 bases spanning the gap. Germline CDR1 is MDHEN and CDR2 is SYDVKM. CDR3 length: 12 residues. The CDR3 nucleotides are TGTGCCAGCAGCGACTTTCGGGATACGCAGTATTTT. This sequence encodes CASSDFRDTQYF.

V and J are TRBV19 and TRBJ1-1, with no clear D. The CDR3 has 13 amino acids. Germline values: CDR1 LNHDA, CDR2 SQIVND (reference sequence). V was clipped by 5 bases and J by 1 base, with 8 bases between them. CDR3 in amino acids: CASSLQRNTEAFF. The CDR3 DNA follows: TGTGCCAGTAGTTTACAGAGGAACACTGAAGCTTTCTTT.

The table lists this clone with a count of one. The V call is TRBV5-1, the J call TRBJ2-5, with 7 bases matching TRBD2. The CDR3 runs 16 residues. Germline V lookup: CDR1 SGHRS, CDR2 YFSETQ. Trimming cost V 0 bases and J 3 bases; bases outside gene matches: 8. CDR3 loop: CASSLEPAGQKETQYF. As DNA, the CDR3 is TGCGCCAGCAGCTTGGAGCCAGCGGGGCAGAAAGAGACCCAGTACTTC.

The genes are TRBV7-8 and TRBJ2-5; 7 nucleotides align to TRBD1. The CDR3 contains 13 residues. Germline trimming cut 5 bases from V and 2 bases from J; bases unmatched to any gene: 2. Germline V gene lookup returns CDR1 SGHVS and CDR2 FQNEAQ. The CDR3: CASSGDRQETQYF. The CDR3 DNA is TGTGCCAGCAGCGGGGACAGACAAGAGACCCAGTACTTC.

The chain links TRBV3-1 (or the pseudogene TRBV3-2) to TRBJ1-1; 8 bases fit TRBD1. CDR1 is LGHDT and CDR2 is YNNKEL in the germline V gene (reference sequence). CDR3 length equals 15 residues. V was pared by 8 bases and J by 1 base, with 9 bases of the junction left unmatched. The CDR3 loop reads CASERRTGTNTEAFF. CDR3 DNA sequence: TGTGCCAGCGAAAGACGGACAGGGACGAACACTGAAGCTTTCTTT.

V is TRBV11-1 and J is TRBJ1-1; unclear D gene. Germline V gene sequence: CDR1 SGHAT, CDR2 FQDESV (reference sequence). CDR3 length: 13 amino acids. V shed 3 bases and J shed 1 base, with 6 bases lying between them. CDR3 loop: CASSLEGNTEAFF. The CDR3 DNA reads TGTGCCAGCAGCTTGGAGGGGAACACTGAAGCTTTCTTT. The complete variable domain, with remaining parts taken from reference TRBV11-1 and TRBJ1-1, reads EAEVAQSPRYKITEKSQAVAFWCDPISGHATLYWYRQILGQGPELLVQFQDESVVDDSQLPKDRFSAERLKGVDSTLKIQPAELGDSAMYLCASSLEGNTEAFFGQGTRLTVV.

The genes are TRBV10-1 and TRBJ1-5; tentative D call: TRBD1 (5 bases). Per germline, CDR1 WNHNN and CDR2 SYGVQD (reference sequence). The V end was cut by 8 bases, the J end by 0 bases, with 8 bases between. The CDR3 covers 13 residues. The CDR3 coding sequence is TGCGCCAGCTCCAGGGATAGCAATCAGCCCCAGCATTTT. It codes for CASSRDSNQPQHF.

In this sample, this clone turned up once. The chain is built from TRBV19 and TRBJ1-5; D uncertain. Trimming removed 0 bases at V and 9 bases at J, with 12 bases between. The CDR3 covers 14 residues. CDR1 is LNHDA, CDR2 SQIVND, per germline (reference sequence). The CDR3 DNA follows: TGTGCCAGTAGTATAGAAGGGAGCGGATGGCCCCAGCATTTT. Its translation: CASSIEGSGWPQHF. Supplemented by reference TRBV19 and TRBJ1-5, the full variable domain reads DGGITQSPKYLFRKEGQNVTLSCEQNLNHDAMYWYRQDPGQGLRLIYYSQIVNDFQKGDIAEGYSVSREKKESFPLTVTSAQKNPTAFYLCASSIEGSGWPQHFGDGTRLSIL.

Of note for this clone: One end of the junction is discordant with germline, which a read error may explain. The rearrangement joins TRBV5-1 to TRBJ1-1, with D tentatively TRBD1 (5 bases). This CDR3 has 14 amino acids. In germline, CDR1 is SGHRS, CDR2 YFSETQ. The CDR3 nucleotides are TGCACCAGCACCCCGACGACAGAGAACACTGAAGCTTTCTTT. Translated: CTSTPTTENTEAFF.

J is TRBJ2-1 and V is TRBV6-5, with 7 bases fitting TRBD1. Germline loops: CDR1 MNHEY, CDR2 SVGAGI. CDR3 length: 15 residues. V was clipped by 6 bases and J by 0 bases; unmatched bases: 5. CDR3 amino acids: CASRGDRSSYNEQFF. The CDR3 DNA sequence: TGTGCCAGCAGGGGGGACAGATCCTCCTACAATGAGCAGTTCTTC.

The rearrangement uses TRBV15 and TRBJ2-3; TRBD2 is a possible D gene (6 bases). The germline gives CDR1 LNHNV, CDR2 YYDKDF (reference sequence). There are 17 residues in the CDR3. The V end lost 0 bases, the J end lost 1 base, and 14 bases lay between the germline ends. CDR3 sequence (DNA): TGTGCCACCAGCAGAGATATTGGCAGACTAGGCACAGATACGCAGTATTTT. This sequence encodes CATSRDIGRLGTDTQYF.

The CDR3: CASSPQGAGNGQPQHF. CDR3 nucleotides: TGTGCCAGCAGTCCCCAGGGGGCAGGGAATGGACAGCCCCAGCATTTT. The chain is built from TRBV2 and TRBJ1-5; TRBD1 agrees at 8 bases. Germline V gives CDR1 SNHLY, CDR2 FYNNEI. The CDR3 totals 16 residues. V lost 5 bases to trimming and J lost 7 bases; unmatched junction nucleotides: 13.

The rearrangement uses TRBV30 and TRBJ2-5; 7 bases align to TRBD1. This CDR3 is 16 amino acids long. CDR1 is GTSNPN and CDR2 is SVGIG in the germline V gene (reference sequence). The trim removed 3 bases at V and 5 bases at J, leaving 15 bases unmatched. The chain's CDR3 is CAWSHSPGGGWETQYF. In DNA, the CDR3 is TGTGCCTGGAGCCATAGTCCAGGGGGTGGGTGGGAGACCCAGTACTTC.

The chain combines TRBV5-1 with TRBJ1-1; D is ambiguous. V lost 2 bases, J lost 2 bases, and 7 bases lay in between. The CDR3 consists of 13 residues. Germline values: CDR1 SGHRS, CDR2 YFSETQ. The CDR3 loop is CASSFKRNTEAFF. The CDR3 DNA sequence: TGCGCCAGCAGCTTTAAGAGAAACACTGAAGCTTTCTTT.

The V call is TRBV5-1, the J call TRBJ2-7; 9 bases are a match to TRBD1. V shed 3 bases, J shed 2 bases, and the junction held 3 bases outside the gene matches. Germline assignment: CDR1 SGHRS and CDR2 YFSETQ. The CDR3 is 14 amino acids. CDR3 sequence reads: CASSSRDRAYEQYF. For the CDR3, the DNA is TGCGCCAGCAGCTCACGGGACAGGGCCTACGAGCAGTACTTC. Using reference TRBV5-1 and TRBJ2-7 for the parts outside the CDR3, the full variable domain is KAGVTQTPRYLIKTRGQQVTLSCSPISGHRSVSWYQQTPGQGLQFLFEYFSETQRNKGNFPGRFSGRQFSNSRSEMNVSTLELGDSALYLCASSSRDRAYEQYFGPGTRLTVT.